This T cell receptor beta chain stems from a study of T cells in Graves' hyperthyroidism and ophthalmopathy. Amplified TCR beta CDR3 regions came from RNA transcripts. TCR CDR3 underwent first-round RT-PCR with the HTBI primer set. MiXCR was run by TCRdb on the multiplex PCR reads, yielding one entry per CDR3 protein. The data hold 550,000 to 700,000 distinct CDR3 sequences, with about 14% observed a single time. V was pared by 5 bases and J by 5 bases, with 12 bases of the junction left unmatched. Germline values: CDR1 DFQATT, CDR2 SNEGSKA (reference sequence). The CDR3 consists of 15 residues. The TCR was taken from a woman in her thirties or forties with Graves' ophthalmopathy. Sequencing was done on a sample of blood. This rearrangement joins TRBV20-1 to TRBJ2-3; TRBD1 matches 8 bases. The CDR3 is CSADPDRGVVDTQYF. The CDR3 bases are TGCAGTGCTGACCCTGACAGGGGCGTAGTAGATACGCAGTATTTT.